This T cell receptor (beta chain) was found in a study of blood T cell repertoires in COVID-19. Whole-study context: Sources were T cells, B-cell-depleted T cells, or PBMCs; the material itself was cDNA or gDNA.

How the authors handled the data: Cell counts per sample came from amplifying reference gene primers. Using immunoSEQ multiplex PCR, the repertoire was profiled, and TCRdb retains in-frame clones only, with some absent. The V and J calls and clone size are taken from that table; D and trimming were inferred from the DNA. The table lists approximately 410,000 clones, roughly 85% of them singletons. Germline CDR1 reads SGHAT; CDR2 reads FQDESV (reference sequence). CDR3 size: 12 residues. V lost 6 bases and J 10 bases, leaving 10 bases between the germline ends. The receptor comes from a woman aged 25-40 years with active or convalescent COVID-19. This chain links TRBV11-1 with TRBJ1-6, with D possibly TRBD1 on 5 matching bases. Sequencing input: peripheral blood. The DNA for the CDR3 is TGTGCCAGCAGATCAGGGAACTCACCCCTCCACTTT. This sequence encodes CASRSGNSPLHF.